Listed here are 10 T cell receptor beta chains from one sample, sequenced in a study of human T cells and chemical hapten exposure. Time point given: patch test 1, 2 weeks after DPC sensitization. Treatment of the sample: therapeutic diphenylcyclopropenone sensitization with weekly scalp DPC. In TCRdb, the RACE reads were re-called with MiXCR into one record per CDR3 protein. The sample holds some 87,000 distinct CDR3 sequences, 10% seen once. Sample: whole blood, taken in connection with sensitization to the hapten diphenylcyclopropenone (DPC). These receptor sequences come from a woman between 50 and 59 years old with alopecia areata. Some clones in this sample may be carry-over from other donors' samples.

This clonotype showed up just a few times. CDR3 in DNA: TGTGCCAGCAGTCCCGGGACTAGCTGGGAGACCCAGTACTTC. Its translation is CASSPGTSWETQYF. The chain links TRBV27 to TRBJ2-5; 9 nucleotides align to TRBD2. CDR1 is MNHEY, CDR2 SMNVEV, per germline (reference sequence). The CDR3 is 14 amino acids. V shed 5 bases, J shed 5 bases, and the junction held 6 bases outside the gene matches.

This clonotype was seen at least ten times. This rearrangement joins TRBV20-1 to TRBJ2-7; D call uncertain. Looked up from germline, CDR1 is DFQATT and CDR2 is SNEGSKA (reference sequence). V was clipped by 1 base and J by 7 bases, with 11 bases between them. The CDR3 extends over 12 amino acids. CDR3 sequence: CSARVAAGEQYF. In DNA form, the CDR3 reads TGCAGTGCTAGAGTCGCTGCCGGGGAGCAGTACTTC.

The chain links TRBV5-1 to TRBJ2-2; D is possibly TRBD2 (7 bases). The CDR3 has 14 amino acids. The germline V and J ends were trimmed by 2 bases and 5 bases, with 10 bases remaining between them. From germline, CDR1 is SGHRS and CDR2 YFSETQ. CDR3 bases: TGCGCCAGCAGCTTCGGGGGGCAGACCGGGGAGCTGTTTTTT. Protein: CASSFGGQTGELFF.

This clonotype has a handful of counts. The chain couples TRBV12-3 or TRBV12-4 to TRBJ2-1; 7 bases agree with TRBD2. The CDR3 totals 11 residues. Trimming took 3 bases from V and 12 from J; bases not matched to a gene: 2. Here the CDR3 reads CASSLRERQFF. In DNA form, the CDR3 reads TGTGCCAGCAGTTTGCGGGAGCGGCAGTTCTTC.

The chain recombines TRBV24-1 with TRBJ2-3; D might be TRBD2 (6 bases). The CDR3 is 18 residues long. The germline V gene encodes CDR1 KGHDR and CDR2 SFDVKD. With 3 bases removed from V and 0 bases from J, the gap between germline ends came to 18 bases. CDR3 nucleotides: TGTGCCACCAGTGATCCCCTGGGGAGGACCTCTAGCACAGATACGCAGTATTTT. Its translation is CATSDPLGRTSSTDTQYF.

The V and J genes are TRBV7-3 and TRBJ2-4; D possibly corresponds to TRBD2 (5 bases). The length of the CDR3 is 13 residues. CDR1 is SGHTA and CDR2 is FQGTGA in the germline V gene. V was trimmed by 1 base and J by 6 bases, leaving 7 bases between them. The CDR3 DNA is TGTGCCAGCAGCTTAAGCGGGCGAAACATTCAGTACTTC. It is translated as CASSLSGRNIQYF.

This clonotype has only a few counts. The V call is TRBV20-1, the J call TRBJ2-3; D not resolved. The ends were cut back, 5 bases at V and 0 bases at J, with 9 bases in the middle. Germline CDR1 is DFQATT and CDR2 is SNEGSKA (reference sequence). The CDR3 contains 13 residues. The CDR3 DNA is TGCAGTGCTGGTAGATCCAGCACAGATACGCAGTATTTT. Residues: CSAGRSSTDTQYF.

The CDR3: CASSQSIRGSEQYF. The CDR3 DNA reads TGTGCCAGCAGCCAATCGATAAGGGGGTCCGAGCAGTACTTC. The J gene is TRBJ2-7, the V gene TRBV16; a possible D gene is TRBD1 (6 bases). From germline, CDR1 is KGHSY and CDR2 FQNENV. The V gene lost 0 bases and the J gene lost 6 bases, with 12 bases spanning the gap. The CDR3 is made up of 14 amino acids. Drawing the rest from reference TRBV16 and TRBJ2-7, the complete variable domain is GEEVAQTPKHLVRGEGQKAKLYCAPIKGHSYVFWYQQVLKNEFKFLISFQNENVFDETGMPKERFSAKCLPNSPCSLEIQATKLEDSAVYFCASSQSIRGSEQYFGPGTRLTVT.

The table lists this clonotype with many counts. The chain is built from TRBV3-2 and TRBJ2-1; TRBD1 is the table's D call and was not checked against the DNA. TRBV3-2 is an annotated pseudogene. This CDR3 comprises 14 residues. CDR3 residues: CASSFGQGDLEQFF. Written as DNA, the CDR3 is TGTGCCAGCAGCTTTGGGCAGGGGGATCTTGAGCAGTTCTTC.

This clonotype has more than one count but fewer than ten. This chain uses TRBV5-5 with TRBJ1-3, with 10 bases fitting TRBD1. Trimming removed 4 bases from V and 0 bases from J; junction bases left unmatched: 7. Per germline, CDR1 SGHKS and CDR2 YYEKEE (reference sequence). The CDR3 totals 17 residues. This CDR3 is CASSVWTGGGSGNTIYF. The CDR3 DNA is TGTGCCAGCAGCGTGTGGACAGGGGGAGGCTCTGGAAACACCATATATTTT.